Shown below are 30 T cell receptor beta chains from a single sample sequenced in a study of T-cell reconstitution after alpha-beta-depleted transplantation in children. Preparing the TCRbeta library involved the use of unique molecular identifiers. Via MiXCR, TCRdb re-called the PCR reads, giving one row per CDR3 protein. The sample consists of 84,000 or so distinct CDR3 sequences, around 16% of them appearing once. Material: PBMCs, mostly from graft donor cells, obtained 180 days after TCRalphabeta/CD19-depleted stem cell transplant. Every receptor here comes from a male patient under 10 years old who had a stem cell transplant for acute lymphoblastic leukemia, so the T cells may come from the graft donor.

The V call is TRBV6-2 or TRBV6-3, the J call TRBJ1-1; TRBD1 is a possible D gene (6 bases). The germline CDR1 and CDR2 sequences are MNHEY and SVGEGT. V was cut by 3 bases and J by 5 bases, with 13 bases left in between. The CDR3 loop spans 14 amino acids. This CDR3 reads CASSYGGRVTEAFF. The CDR3 coding sequence is TGTGCCAGCAGTTATGGGGGCCGGGTAACTGAAGCTTTCTTT.

The genes are TRBV29-1 and TRBJ2-2, with D uncertain. Germline V lookup: CDR1 SQVTM, CDR2 ANQGSEA. The CDR3 length is 13 residues. V was cut by 7 bases and J by 5 bases, with 14 bases left in between. CDR3 DNA: TGCAGCGGTCACTCCGAAAGAACCGGGGAGCTGTTTTTT. It is translated as CSGHSERTGELFF.

This clonotype was detected only a few times. CDR3 DNA: TGTGCCAGCAGTACAGGTTCCCCATGGGAGGAGACCCAGTACTTC. Its protein is CASSTGSPWEETQYF. The chain is built from TRBV6-1 and TRBJ2-5; D possibly matches TRBD1 or TRBD2 (5 bases each). Germline assignment: CDR1 MNHNS and CDR2 SASEGT. V lost 5 bases and J lost 5, with 18 bases in between. The CDR3 consists of 15 residues.

This clonotype was seen at least ten times. V and J are TRBV12-3 or TRBV12-4 and TRBJ1-3; no clear D gene. This CDR3 is 12 amino acids long. Trimming took 8 bases from V and 11 from J, leaving 16 bases between them. Written as DNA, the CDR3 is TGTGCCAGCGGCCGGGATTCCCTTGCCATATATTTT. Translated: CASGRDSLAIYF.

V usage is TRBV29-1 and J usage is TRBJ2-3; D gene unclear. V shed 0 bases and J shed 6 bases, with 10 bases lying between them. The CDR3 runs 13 residues. Germline values: CDR1 SQVTM, CDR2 ANQGSEA. DNA for the CDR3: TGCAGCGTTGAAGATCTCCGAACTGATACGCAGTATTTT. Translation gives CSVEDLRTDTQYF.

V and J are TRBV12-3 or TRBV12-4 and TRBJ2-6; D is ambiguous. This CDR3 is 13 amino acids long. Trimming left V 3 bases short and J 2 bases short, with 2 bases between. The CDR3 DNA follows: TGTGCCAGCAGTTTCGCTGGGGCCAACGTCCTGACTTTC. The encoded protein is CASSFAGANVLTF.

This clonotype came up many times. The V gene is TRBV5-1, the J gene TRBJ2-3; 8 nucleotides match TRBD1. This CDR3 region has 14 residues. V shed 4 bases, J shed 1 base, and the junction held 2 bases outside the gene matches. CDR1 SGHRS and CDR2 YFSETQ come from the germline V gene. CDR3 sequence: CASSGGQGTDTQYF. The CDR3 nucleotides are TGCGCCAGCAGCGGGGGACAGGGCACAGATACGCAGTATTTT.

The chain carries TRBV11-2 and TRBJ2-3, with 8 bases fitting TRBD1. This CDR3 contains 17 residues. With V trimmed by 5 bases and J by 1 base, 11 bases remained unmatched. CDR1 is SGHAT and CDR2 is FQNNGV in the germline V gene. The CDR3 reads CASSRHGRGLGTDTQYF. CDR3 DNA sequence: TGTGCCAGCAGCCGTCACGGCAGGGGGCTTGGCACAGATACGCAGTATTTT.

This clonotype was seen many times. This sequence joins TRBV27 and TRBJ2-7; D might be TRBD2 (5 bases). There are 16 residues in the CDR3. The ends were cut back, 0 bases at V and 2 bases at J, with 14 bases in the middle. Per the germline V gene, CDR1 is MNHEY and CDR2 is SMNVEV (reference sequence). The CDR3 is CASSLSAGTVPYEQYF. The CDR3 coding sequence is TGTGCCAGCAGTTTATCGGCGGGTACAGTCCCCTACGAGCAGTACTTC.

This clonotype was seen more than once but under ten times. The chain joins TRBV2 to TRBJ1-6, with TRBD1 matching 8 bases. V dropped 4 bases and J dropped 3; count of bases not matched to a gene: 2. Looked up from germline, CDR1 is SNHLY and CDR2 is FYNNEI. The CDR3 is 15 amino acids. The CDR3, as DNA: TGTGCCAGCAGTGCCGGGACAGGCTATAATTCACCCCTCCACTTT. It specifies CASSAGTGYNSPLHF.

This clonotype occurred many times. Here the CDR3 DNA reads TGTGCCAGCAGTTTAACTAGCGGGGACCTAGAGACCCAGTACTTC. Translating it yields CASSLTSGDLETQYF. The chain employs TRBV12-3 or TRBV12-4 and TRBJ2-5; 10 bases are shared with TRBD2. V lost 2 bases, J lost 4 bases, and 4 bases stayed unmatched. The CDR3 covers 15 residues.

This clonotype was observed a handful of times. This chain links TRBV12-3 or TRBV12-4 with TRBJ2-7; no clear D gene. The CDR3 is made up of 15 amino acids. With 7 bases removed from V and 0 bases from J, the gap between germline ends came to 16 bases. The DNA for the CDR3 is TGTGCCAGCACTCACCGGGCCCTAACCTCCTACGAGCAGTACTTC. It translates to CASTHRALTSYEQYF.

The chain joins TRBV11-2 to TRBJ1-1; a possible D gene is TRBD1 (6 bases). Trimming removed 5 bases at V and 4 bases at J, with 14 bases between. The CDR3 length is 14 residues. The germline gives CDR1 SGHAT, CDR2 FQNNGV. CDR3 sequence (DNA): TGTGCCAGCAGCCTCAAGGGGGGCAGCACTGAAGCTTTCTTT. Protein: CASSLKGGSTEAFF.

V and J are TRBV29-1 and TRBJ1-2, with D perhaps matching TRBD1 (6 bases). The CDR3 covers 13 residues. Between the trimmed V and J ends, which lost 0 bases and 8 bases, there was a span of 13 bases. Germline CDR1 SQVTM, CDR2 ANQGSEA. CDR3 DNA: TGCAGCGTTGAAGAAGGTCAGGGGCTAGGCTACACCTTC. Its translation: CSVEEGQGLGYTF.

This clonotype showed up just a few times. The chain uses TRBV5-1 and TRBJ2-1; 10 nucleotides match TRBD1. This CDR3 spans 15 amino acids. Germline loops: CDR1 SGHRS, CDR2 YFSETQ. V gave up 4 bases and J gave up 4 bases; unmatched junction bases: 5. Written as DNA, the CDR3 is TGCGCCAGCAGCCAGACAGGGGGCTCTTACAATGAGCAGTTCTTC. Translation: CASSQTGGSYNEQFF.

V gene TRBV6-2 or TRBV6-3 combines with J gene TRBJ2-7; no firm D call. Germline V lookup: CDR1 MNHEY, CDR2 SVGEGT. V gave up 10 bases and J gave up 3 bases, with 13 bases separating them. CDR3 size: 12 residues. CDR3 sequence reads: CATTLTRYEQYF. The CDR3 bases are TGTGCCACGACCCTGACTCGCTACGAGCAGTACTTC.

This chain connects TRBV5-1 to TRBJ1-1; D call uncertain. The CDR3 totals 14 residues. Germline CDR1 reads SGHRS; CDR2 reads YFSETQ. Trimming took 9 bases from V and 0 from J, leaving 15 bases between them. CDR3 residues: CATSRGGMNTEAFF. The CDR3 coding sequence is TGCGCCACGTCGCGGGGTGGTATGAACACTGAAGCTTTCTTT.

In its sample, this clonotype was seen a few times. The chain has TRBV20-1 and TRBJ2-7; D ambiguous. The CDR3 loop spans 13 amino acids. Germline loops: CDR1 DFQATT, CDR2 SNEGSKA (reference sequence). The V end lost 2 bases, the J end lost 5 bases, and 13 bases lay between the germline ends. CDR3 sequence (DNA): TGCAGTGCTAGATTGGGGAATAACGACGAGCAGTACTTC. Its translation: CSARLGNNDEQYF.

This clonotype showed up just a few times. This rearrangement joins TRBV20-1 to TRBJ1-2, with D perhaps matching TRBD1 (5 bases). V was cut by 7 bases and J by 2 bases, with 14 bases left in between. Germline V gene lookup returns CDR1 DFQATT and CDR2 SNEGSKA (reference sequence). The CDR3 runs 13 residues. The CDR3: CSVPWGRNYGYTF. DNA of the CDR3: TGCAGTGTCCCCTGGGGCCGAAACTATGGCTACACCTTC.

In the case of this clonotype: It may be a read error: a sequence one base away is much more abundant. It is likely a read error, because the conserved phenylalanine at the end of the CDR3 is missing. J is TRBJ2-5 and V is TRBV4-1; no firm D call. CDR3 size: 13 residues. V was shortened by 0 bases and J by 5 bases, with 7 bases between the two germline ends. The germline V gene has CDR1 MGHRA and CDR2 YSYEKL. CDR3 protein: CASSQDTPETQYI. The DNA for the CDR3 is TGCGCCAGCAGCCAAGATACCCCTGAGACCCAGTACATC.

This clonotype appeared many times. The chain joins TRBV10-3 to TRBJ2-7; weak D call: TRBD2 (5 bases). The CDR3 has 16 amino acids. Between the trimmed V and J ends, which lost 2 bases and 5 bases, there was a span of 19 bases. Germline values: CDR1 ENHRY, CDR2 SYGVKD. In nucleotides, the CDR3 is TGTGCCATCAGTGAGAGAGGGCGGCGCCTCCTAAACGAGCAGTACTTC. It encodes CAISERGRRLLNEQYF.

This clonotype was recorded a few times. The DNA for the CDR3 is TGTGCCAGCAGCGTATTGGGGACAGCGGACTACGAGCAGTACTTC. This gives the protein CASSVLGTADYEQYF. J is TRBJ2-7 and V is TRBV9; 7 bases match TRBD1. V was clipped by 1 base and J by 3 bases; unmatched bases: 7. Germline V gene data show CDR1 as SGDLS and CDR2 as YYNGEE. The CDR3 has 15 amino acids. The entire variable domain, with the rest obtained from reference TRBV9 and TRBJ2-7, is as follows: DSGVTQTPKHLITATGQRVTLRCSPRSGDLSVYWYQQSLDQGLQFLIQYYNGEERAKGNILERFSAQQFPDLHSELNLSSLELGDSALYFCASSVLGTADYEQYFGPGTRLTVT.

J is TRBJ2-6 and V is TRBV20-1; D gene unclear. V lost 2 bases, J lost 2 bases, and 4 bases lay in between. Germline assignment: CDR1 DFQATT and CDR2 SNEGSKA (reference sequence). The CDR3 totals 13 residues. In nucleotides, the CDR3 is TGCAGTGCTAGAAGGGCTGGGGCCAACGTCCTGACTTTC. Protein product: CSARRAGANVLTF.

This clonotype was seen a handful of times. The gene calls are TRBV10-3 and TRBJ2-3; D is unclear. The CDR3 runs to 15 residues. Germline loops: CDR1 ENHRY, CDR2 SYGVKD. The V and J ends lost 6 bases and 1 base respectively, with 14 bases between them. CDR3: CAIRPSGTRTDTQYF. The DNA of the CDR3 is TGTGCCATCAGACCGTCGGGCACCCGCACAGATACGCAGTATTTT.

This clonotype was counted a single time. The chain joins TRBV7-9 to TRBJ1-3; 7 bases align to TRBD1. V trimming: 5 bases; J trimming: 0 bases; junction bases outside the gene matches: 7. CDR1 and CDR2 from the germline V gene are SEHNR and FQNEAQ (reference sequence). This CDR3 contains 16 residues. CDR3 coding DNA: TGTGCCAGCAGCCGGGACAGCCAACCCTCTGGAAACACCATATATTTT. It encodes CASSRDSQPSGNTIYF.

This clonotype showed up just a few times. V usage is TRBV12-3 or TRBV12-4 and J usage is TRBJ2-1, with 7 bases fitting TRBD1. Trimming at V came to 3 bases and at J to 10 bases, leaving 3 bases not matched to a gene. The CDR3 has 12 amino acids. The CDR3 nucleotides read TGTGCCAGCAGTTTTGACAGGGACGAGCAGTTCTTC. Translated: CASSFDRDEQFF.

The V and J genes are TRBV7-2 and TRBJ2-3; D unresolved. V lost 5 bases and J lost 3, with 6 bases in between. In germline, CDR1 is SGHTA, CDR2 FQGNSA. The length of the CDR3 is 12 residues. The DNA for the CDR3 is TGTGCCAGCAGCCCGCGGACAGATACGCAGTATTTT. The encoded protein is CASSPRTDTQYF.

This clonotype has only a few counts. V usage is TRBV28 and J usage is TRBJ2-7, with D unclear. Germline V gives CDR1 MDHEN, CDR2 SYDVKM. The CDR3 is 15 residues long. V shed 3 bases and J shed 0 bases, with 12 bases lying between them. The DNA of the CDR3 is TGTGCCAGCAGTTTCCTTCTGGGCAGCTCCTACGAGCAGTACTTC. Protein: CASSFLLGSSYEQYF.

This CDR3 reads CASKDSYSNQPQHF. In DNA form, the CDR3 reads TGTGCCAGCAAGGACAGTTATAGCAATCAGCCCCAGCATTTT. The chain combines TRBV2 with TRBJ1-5, with TRBD1 as a possible D gene (6 bases). The CDR3 covers 14 residues. Germline assignment: CDR1 SNHLY and CDR2 FYNNEI. With 7 bases removed from V and 0 bases from J, the gap between germline ends came to 10 bases.

The chain has TRBV5-4 and TRBJ1-5; D perhaps matches TRBD1 (6 bases). Per germline, CDR1 SGHNT and CDR2 YYREEE (reference sequence). The CDR3 is made up of 15 amino acids. Trimming removed 4 bases from V and 4 bases from J, with 15 bases in between. In DNA, the CDR3 is TGTGCCAGCAGCGTGGAAAGGACAGCTAATCAGCCCCAGCATTTT. It yields the protein CASSVERTANQPQHF.